This T cell receptor beta chain was captured in a study of T cells in Graves' hyperthyroidism and ophthalmopathy. Study-wide points: A model built on 13 V-J features separated ophthalmopathy from stable hyperthyroidism.

Not enrolled were patients with uncontrolled infection, other autoimmune disease, pregnancy or lactation. Orbital computed tomography, thyroid ultrasound, serum thyroxine and TRAb, and clinical symptoms together informed the diagnoses. CDR3 length: 18 amino acids. V was trimmed by 0 bases and J by 7 bases, leaving 22 bases between them. Germline V gene data show CDR1 as WSHSY and CDR2 as SAAADI. Amplification of TCR beta CDR3 regions used RNA as the template. First-round RT-PCR with HTBI primers amplified the TCR CDR3 region. Each CDR3 protein is one row after TCRdb ran MiXCR on the multiplex PCR reads. The table records approximately 420,000 distinct CDR3 sequences, approximately 15% of them present only once. Details on this clonotype: Its antigen is currently unknown.

The receptor comes from a woman between 25 and 40 years old with Graves' hyperthyroidism. J is TRBJ2-1 and V is TRBV10-2; D is ambiguous. Sequenced: blood. The CDR3, as DNA: TGCGCCAGCAGTGAGTCGATTGTATCGAGGCTGCGAATAAATGAGCAGTTCTTC. Protein: CASSESIVSRLRINEQFF.